The 3 T cell receptor beta chains given below trace back to one sample, sequenced in a study of blood T cell repertoires in COVID-19. Assay used: immunoSEQ multiplex PCR; TCRdb lists only in-frame clones, some missing. In the table there are 220,000 or so clones, around 86% of which are singletons. Sequencing was done on a sample of PBMCs or T cells enriched from blood (not recorded which). The receptor set was obtained from a woman aged 50 to 65 who had recovered from COVID-19.

This chain's CDR3 is CASQRGEGSTEAFF. DNA of the CDR3: TGCGCCTCCCAAAGAGGGGAGGGGTCCACTGAAGCTTTCTTT. The chain carries TRBV5-1 and TRBJ1-1, with D tentatively TRBD1 (5 bases). This CDR3 is built from 14 residues. Germline CDR1 reads SGHRS; CDR2 reads YFSETQ. V was cut by 10 bases and J by 4 bases, with 20 bases left in between.

The chain links TRBV6-5 to TRBJ1-2; D call uncertain. Trimming took 0 bases from V and 0 from J, leaving 11 bases between them. This CDR3 comprises 16 residues. The V gene's germline CDR1 is MNHEY and CDR2 SVGAGI. CDR3 DNA sequence: TGTGCCAGCAGTTACTCATCGACACAGTCTAACTATGGCTACACCTTC. This codes for CASSYSSTQSNYGYTF.

This clone was picked up a small number of times. The chain is built from TRBV19 and TRBJ2-1, with TRBD2 as a possible D gene (6 bases). This CDR3 spans 15 amino acids. Germline lookup yields CDR1 LNHDA and CDR2 SQIVND (reference sequence). Trimming shortened V by 6 bases and J by 7 bases, and 19 bases separated the two germline ends. The CDR3 coding sequence is TGTGCCAGTAGATTTCGGGGTAGGGGAGGAAATGAGCAGTTCTTC. This gives the protein CASRFRGRGGNEQFF.